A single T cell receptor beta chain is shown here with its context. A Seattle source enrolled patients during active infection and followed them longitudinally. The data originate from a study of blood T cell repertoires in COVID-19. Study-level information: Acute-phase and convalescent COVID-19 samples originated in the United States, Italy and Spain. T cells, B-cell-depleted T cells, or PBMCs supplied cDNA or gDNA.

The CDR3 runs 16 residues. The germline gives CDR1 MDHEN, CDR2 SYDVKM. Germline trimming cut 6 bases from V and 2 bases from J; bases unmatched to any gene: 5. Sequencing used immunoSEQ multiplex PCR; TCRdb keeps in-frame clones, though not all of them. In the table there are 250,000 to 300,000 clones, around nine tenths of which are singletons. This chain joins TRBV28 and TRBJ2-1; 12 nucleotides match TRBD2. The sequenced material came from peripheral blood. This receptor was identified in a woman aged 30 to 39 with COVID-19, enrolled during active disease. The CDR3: CASSLWTSGTYNEQFF. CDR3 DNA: TGTGCCAGCAGCCTTTGGACTAGCGGGACCTACAATGAGCAGTTCTTC.